What follows are 16 T cell receptor beta chains derived from one specimen sequenced in a study of T cells in Graves' hyperthyroidism and ophthalmopathy. Authors of the study amplified TCR beta CDR3 regions from RNA transcripts. The HTBI primer set was used in a first-round RT-PCR of the TCR CDR3. TCRdb re-analysed the multiplex PCR reads in MiXCR, keeping a single row per CDR3 protein. The table records under 300,000 distinct CDR3 sequences, around 15% of them present only once. Sequencing was carried out using blood. The receptors originated from a woman in her thirties or forties with Graves' hyperthyroidism.

This clonotype has a count of ten or more. The gene calls are TRBV7-2 and TRBJ1-2, with 7 bases identical to TRBD1. V lost 4 bases to trimming and J lost 8 bases; unmatched junction nucleotides: 13. Germline CDR1 reads SGHTA; CDR2 reads FQGNSA. The CDR3 extends over 15 amino acids. CDR3 sequence reads: CASSYETGPYGGYTF. The CDR3 DNA reads TGTGCCAGCAGCTATGAGACAGGGCCCTATGGGGGCTACACCTTC.

This clonotype was counted only a few times. A much larger clone differs by one base, so this may be a read error. The genes are TRBV6-1 and TRBJ2-1, with D perhaps TRBD1 (5 bases). Germline-derived CDR1 and CDR2 are MNHNS and SASEGT. This CDR3 contains 16 residues. Trimming removed 7 bases from V and 0 bases from J, with 16 bases in between. The CDR3: CASIFTGYDSYNEQFF. CDR3 nucleotides: TGTGCCAGCATATTTACAGGTTACGACTCCTACAATGAGCAGTTCTTC.

The V and J genes are TRBV10-3 and TRBJ2-5, with D unclear. The V and J ends lost 4 bases and 1 base respectively, with 10 bases between them. Germline-derived CDR1 and CDR2 are ENHRY and SYGVKD. CDR3 size: 14 residues. CDR3 region: CAISAYTGQETQYF. CDR3 coding DNA: TGTGCCATCAGTGCTTACACGGGCCAAGAGACCCAGTACTTC.

At least ten counts were recorded for this clonotype. The chain has TRBV7-2 and TRBJ1-1; D is undetermined. V was pared by 4 bases and J by 4 bases, with 13 bases between. CDR3 length: 14 residues. Germline-derived CDR1 and CDR2 are SGHTA and FQGNSA. The DNA of the CDR3 is TGTGCCAGCAGCTCGGGTCCTGCGGGCACTGAAGCTTTCTTT. This translates into CASSSGPAGTEAFF.

The chain joins TRBV10-1 to TRBJ2-3; 11 nucleotides agree with TRBD2. V was pared by 3 bases and J by 10 bases, with 9 bases of the junction left unmatched. Germline lookup yields CDR1 WNHNN and CDR2 SYGVQD (reference sequence). This CDR3 has 15 amino acids. The CDR3 reads CASSDGGLAADAQYF. The CDR3 DNA sequence: TGCGCCAGCAGTGATGGGGGACTAGCGGCCGATGCGCAGTATTTT.

To note about this clonotype: A much larger clone differs by one base, so this may be a read error. The chain is built from TRBV4-2 and TRBJ2-7, with D maybe TRBD1 (7 bases). Germline V lookup: CDR1 LGHNA, CDR2 YNFKEQ. Trimming left V 0 bases short and J 6 bases short, with 24 bases between. The CDR3 runs to 18 residues. The CDR3 spells CASSQDGPTQGRGAEQYF. In nucleotides, the CDR3 is TGTGCCAGCAGCCAAGATGGCCCCACCCAAGGCAGGGGGGCCGAGCAGTACTTC.

In its sample, this clonotype was seen many times. This chain joins TRBV7-9 and TRBJ2-1, with TRBD2 matching 8 bases. Germline trimming cut 5 bases from V and 10 bases from J; bases unmatched to any gene: 13. The CDR3 totals 15 residues. Germline-derived CDR1 and CDR2 are SEHNR and FQNEAQ (reference sequence). DNA of the CDR3: TGTGCCAGCAGCGACCGACTAGCGTGGGGTGGCGAGCAGTTCTTC. Translated: CASSDRLAWGGEQFF.

There are a few counts of this clonotype. This rearrangement joins TRBV29-1 to TRBJ2-2; D might be TRBD1 or TRBD2, each matching 5 bases. With 6 bases removed from V and 2 bases from J, the gap between germline ends came to 13 bases. Germline V gene lookup returns CDR1 SQVTM and CDR2 ANQGSEA. This CDR3 has 14 amino acids. CDR3 in DNA: TGCAGCGTAAGAGGGACGATAAACACCGGGGAGCTGTTTTTT. Protein product: CSVRGTINTGELFF.

At least ten counts were recorded for this clonotype. V usage is TRBV30 and J usage is TRBJ2-7, with 7 nucleotides matching TRBD2. V gave up 3 bases and J gave up 2 bases; unmatched junction bases: 4. Germline CDR1 GTSNPN, CDR2 SVGIG (reference sequence). The CDR3 runs 13 residues. The CDR3 region has the DNA TGTGCCTGGAGAGGGCTAGCGGCCTACGAGCAGTACTTC. Its translation is CAWRGLAAYEQYF.

The rearrangement uses TRBV6-1 and TRBJ2-2, with a tentative D call TRBD1 (6 bases). This CDR3 has 14 residues. V was pared by 10 bases and J by 1 base, with 13 bases between. Germline V gene data show CDR1 as MNHNS and CDR2 as SASEGT. Here the CDR3 reads CATPKGQNTGELFF. In DNA form, the CDR3 reads TGTGCCACCCCGAAGGGACAGAACACCGGGGAGCTGTTTTTT.

This clonotype was detected ten times or more. V and J are TRBV30 and TRBJ2-6; D is undetermined. The V gene lost 4 bases and the J gene lost 4 bases, with 8 bases spanning the gap. Germline CDR1 is GTSNPN and CDR2 is SVGIG (reference sequence). This CDR3 has 13 amino acids. CDR3 residues: CAWIGPGANVLTF. DNA of the CDR3: TGTGCCTGGATAGGACCCGGGGCCAACGTCCTGACTTTC. The variable domain in full, completed from reference TRBV30 and TRBJ2-6, reads SQTIHQWPATLVQPVGSPLSLECTVEGTSNPNLYWYRQAAGRGLQLLFYSVGIGQISSEVPQNLSASRPQDRQFILSSKKLLLSDSGFYLCAWIGPGANVLTFGAGSRLTVL.

This clonotype was seen at least ten times. J is TRBJ1-5 and V is TRBV5-1, with D possibly being TRBD1 (6 bases). V was clipped by 4 bases and J by 7 bases, with 12 bases between them. The CDR3 consists of 13 residues. Germline V gene data show CDR1 as SGHRS and CDR2 as YFSETQ. CDR3 protein: CASSIGGSQPQHF. The DNA for the CDR3 is TGCGCCAGCAGCATAGGGGGGAGCCAGCCCCAGCATTTT. The variable domain in full, with the rest retrieved from reference TRBV5-1 and TRBJ1-5, is KAGVTQTPRYLIKTRGQQVTLSCSPISGHRSVSWYQQTPGQGLQFLFEYFSETQRNKGNFPGRFSGRQFSNSRSEMNVSTLELGDSALYLCASSIGGSQPQHFGDGTRLSIL.

This clonotype occurred many times. The chain links TRBV2 to TRBJ2-4; no clear D gene. Looked up from germline, CDR1 is SNHLY and CDR2 is FYNNEI. This CDR3 has 16 amino acids. V was shortened by 3 bases and J by 2 bases, with 14 bases between the two germline ends. The DNA for the CDR3 is TGTGCCAGCAGTGAGTCGGGCAGGCTGACCAAAAACATTCAGTACTTC. Encoded protein: CASSESGRLTKNIQYF.

This clonotype has at least ten counts. The chain uses TRBV27 and TRBJ1-5; tentative D call: TRBD1 (5 bases). Trimming pared 4 bases from V and 7 bases from J, leaving 11 bases between. This CDR3 has 13 amino acids. Germline CDR1 MNHEY, CDR2 SMNVEV (reference sequence). CDR3 sequence: CASSSGHKQPQHF. In nucleotides, the CDR3 is TGTGCCAGCAGTTCGGGGCATAAGCAGCCCCAGCATTTT.

This clonotype was recorded many times. This chain uses TRBV7-9 with TRBJ2-1, with a possible D match to TRBD2 (7 bases). V lost 5 bases and J 6 bases, leaving 17 bases between the germline ends. This CDR3 is 15 amino acids long. The germline V gene encodes CDR1 SEHNR and CDR2 FQNEAQ (reference sequence). CDR3 sequence: CASSRGGVRVNEQFF. CDR3 DNA sequence: TGTGCCAGCAGCAGAGGGGGGGTTCGGGTCAATGAGCAGTTCTTC.

In this sample, this clonotype turned up many times. The chain recombines TRBV12-3 or TRBV12-4 with TRBJ1-2; D is unresolved. The CDR3 loop spans 13 amino acids. V was pared by 0 bases and J by 4 bases, with 6 bases between. DNA for the CDR3: TGTGCCAGCAGTTTAGCGTATATCTATGGCTACACCTTC. Protein product: CASSLAYIYGYTF.